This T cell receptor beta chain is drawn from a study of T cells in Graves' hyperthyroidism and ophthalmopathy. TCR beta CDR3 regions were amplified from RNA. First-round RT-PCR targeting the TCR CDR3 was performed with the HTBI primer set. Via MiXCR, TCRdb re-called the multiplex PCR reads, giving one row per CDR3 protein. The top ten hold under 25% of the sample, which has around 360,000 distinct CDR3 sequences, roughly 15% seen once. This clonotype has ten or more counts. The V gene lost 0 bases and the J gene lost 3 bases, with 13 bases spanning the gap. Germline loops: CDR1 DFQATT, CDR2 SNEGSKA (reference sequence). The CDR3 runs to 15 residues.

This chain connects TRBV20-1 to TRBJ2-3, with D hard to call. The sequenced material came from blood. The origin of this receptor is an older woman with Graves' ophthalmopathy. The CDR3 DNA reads TGCAGTGCTAGAGATGAAGTAGCAGCGACAGATACGCAGTATTTT. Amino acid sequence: CSARDEVAATDTQYF.